This TCR beta chain was found in a study of cytomegalovirus exposure and HLA in healthy donors. The PCR used 60 Vbeta and 13 Jbeta primers. The method was immunoSEQ multiplex PCR; TCRdb's version includes in-frame clones alone and lacks a portion of them. The data show 100,000 to 150,000 clones, approximately 81% seen once. In this sample, this clone turned up a few times. What it binds is unknown. Study-wide points: Sequencing depth across donors, presence/absence analyses assumed, was roughly uniform.

The receptor comes from a male donor in good health and CMV-seronegative. The specimen sequenced was PBMCs.

CDR3 residues: CASSPDRVAQPQHF. The CDR3 bases are TGTGCCAGCTCACCCGACAGGGTGGCTCAGCCCCAGCATTTT. The chain uses TRBV18 and TRBJ1-5; 7 positions agree with TRBD1. This CDR3 contains 14 residues. The germline gives CDR1 KGHSH, CDR2 LQKENI. With 3 bases clipped from V and 6 bases from J, the junction kept 5 bases outside the gene matches.